Detailed here is one T cell receptor (beta chain). Its antigen remains unidentified. Assay used: immunoSEQ multiplex PCR; TCRdb lists only in-frame clones, some missing. The table has some 88,000 clones, under 95% seen once. This sample was included in a study of T cell responses to AZD1222 COVID-19 vaccine. Study-level information: Second-dose recipients at about 4 or about 12 weeks were treated as one pooled group. Overall study results and limits: Nearly half of spike-specific TCRs reportedly target variant regions that are unmutated in the B.1.351 and B.1.1.7 variants.

This receptor was obtained from an adult in good health. The specimen was peripheral blood, collected on day 0 of AZD1222 vaccination.

As DNA, the CDR3 is TGTGCCAGCAGCTTTGGGATTGAGCAGTACTTC. Protein sequence: CASSFGIEQYF. V gene TRBV5-5 combines with J gene TRBJ2-7; D is uncertain. This CDR3 comprises 11 residues. Germline V gene data show CDR1 as SGHKS and CDR2 as YYEKEE (reference sequence). Trimming cost V 2 bases and J 7 bases, with 7 bases left between them.